One sample yielded the 26 T cell receptor beta chains listed below, sequenced in a study of Graves' ophthalmopathy and Graves' hyperthyroidism. Amplified TCR beta CDR3 regions were obtained using RNA transcripts as template. HTBI-primed RT-PCR formed the first round, and a multiplex PCR formed the second. TCRdb reanalysed the multiplex PCR reads using MiXCR and keeps one entry per CDR3 protein. The table has 500,000 to 700,000 distinct CDR3 sequences, about 40% seen once. Source material: peripheral blood or thyroid tissue (not recorded which). These receptors all come from an adult man with Graves' hyperthyroidism.

In regard to this clonotype: Being one base from a much bigger clone, this may be a read error. The chain links TRBV7-2 to TRBJ2-5; 13 positions match TRBD2. The CDR3 runs to 16 residues. CDR1 SGHTA and CDR2 FQGNSA come from the germline V gene. The CDR3 loop reads CASSSGLAGVKEAQYF. The CDR3 nucleotides are TGTGCCAGCAGCTCTGGACTAGCGGGAGTAAAAGAGGCCCAGTACTTC.

The table lists this clonotype with a count of one. Here the CDR3 omits its conserved ending phenylalanine or tryptophan, so a read error is the likely source. The chain recombines TRBV20-1 with TRBJ2-3; D is undetermined. Trimming took off 0 bases at V and 3 bases at J, with 16 bases between the two ends. CDR3 length equals 16 residues. Per germline, CDR1 DFQATT and CDR2 SNEGSKA (reference sequence). Here the CDR3 reads CSARDRNGLSTDTQYL. The CDR3 DNA is TGCAGTGCTAGAGATCGGAACGGGCTTTCGACAGATACGCAGTATCTT.

V usage is TRBV7-3 and J usage is TRBJ2-3, with D perhaps matching TRBD2 (6 bases). Germline assignment: CDR1 SGHTA and CDR2 FQGTGA. The CDR3 covers 15 residues. V lost 5 bases and J 4 bases, leaving 16 bases between the germline ends. CDR3 loop: CASSDSGRSADTQYF. DNA for the CDR3: TGTGCCAGCAGCGACAGCGGGCGCAGTGCAGATACGCAGTATTTT.

The sample holds many counts of this clonotype. The chain is built from TRBV20-1 and TRBJ1-1, with TRBD1 as a possible D gene (6 bases). V was shortened by 5 bases and J by 3 bases, with 16 bases between the two germline ends. The CDR3 is 14 amino acids. The germline gives CDR1 DFQATT, CDR2 SNEGSKA (reference sequence). The CDR3 nucleotides are TGCAGTGCTCCTGCAGGGGCTGTGGACACTGAAGCTTTCTTT. Encoded protein: CSAPAGAVDTEAFF.

The DNA of the CDR3 is TGTGCCTGGGCCGGACAGGGCTATAATTCACCCCTCCACTTT. It codes for CAWAGQGYNSPLHF. The chain recombines TRBV30 with TRBJ1-6; 8 nucleotides line up with TRBD1. Per germline, CDR1 GTSNPN and CDR2 SVGIG (reference sequence). The ends lost 5 bases at V and 3 bases at J; junction bases unmatched: 3. The CDR3 is made up of 14 amino acids. The full variable domain, in which reference TRBV30 and TRBJ1-6 provide the parts outside the CDR3, is SQTIHQWPATLVQPVGSPLSLECTVEGTSNPNLYWYRQAAGRGLQLLFYSVGIGQISSEVPQNLSASRPQDRQFILSSKKLLLSDSGFYLCAWAGQGYNSPLHFGNGTRLTVT.

Worth noting for this clonotype: It is unclear where the CDR3 begins or ends on the DNA, so no DNA is shown, and the CDR3 is as TCRdb lists it. The rearrangement uses TRBV7-9 and TRBJ2-7; TRBD2, the table's D call, lacks a check against the DNA. From germline, CDR1 is SEHNR and CDR2 FQNEAQ (reference sequence). Ends included, the CDR3 has 19 residues. The CDR3 spells CASSFYICSGGTATYEQYF.

This clonotype was found a few times. The chain carries TRBV7-9 and TRBJ1-1, with 7 bases that match TRBD1. This CDR3 has 15 residues. The V segment lost 3 bases and the J segment 4 bases; nucleotides outside the gene matches: 8. Per the germline V gene, CDR1 is SEHNR and CDR2 is FQNEAQ (reference sequence). CDR3 DNA sequence: TGTGCCAGCAGCTTTAAACCAGGGGGGGTCACTGAAGCTTTCTTT. It yields the protein CASSFKPGGVTEAFF.

The chain is built from TRBV2 and TRBJ2-2, with D perhaps matching TRBD2 (5 bases). The CDR3 runs 15 residues. Germline V lookup: CDR1 SNHLY, CDR2 FYNNEI. V lost 3 bases and J lost 6, with 14 bases in between. The CDR3 bases are TGTGCCAGCAGTGATTTTCTTGAGGGCGCCGGGGAGCTGTTTTTT. This sequence encodes CASSDFLEGAGELFF.

V and J are TRBV29-1 and TRBJ1-1; D is unclear. Germline V CDR1 and CDR2: SQVTM, ANQGSEA. This CDR3 comprises 12 residues. V was trimmed by 0 bases and J by 7 bases, leaving 9 bases between them. DNA of the CDR3: TGCAGCGTTGAAGAAAGGGTCAATGAAGCTTTCTTT. Translating gives CSVEERVNEAFF.

This clonotype occurred many times. The V gene is TRBV6-5, the J gene TRBJ1-2; weak D call: TRBD1 (5 bases). Germline values: CDR1 MNHEY, CDR2 SVGAGI. V was trimmed by 0 bases and J by 2 bases, leaving 13 bases between them. The CDR3 is 16 amino acids. The CDR3 DNA reads TGTGCCAGCAGTTACTCCCCGCGACGGGGGAACTATGGCTACACCTTC. Translating it yields CASSYSPRRGNYGYTF.

This clonotype was detected many times. The chain links TRBV7-8 to TRBJ2-5, with 12 bases identical to TRBD2. The germline gives CDR1 SGHVS, CDR2 FQNEAQ. V lost 4 bases, J lost 5 bases, and 11 bases stayed unmatched. The CDR3 has 17 amino acids. CDR3 loop: CASSSRLAGVFQETQYF. The DNA for the CDR3 is TGTGCCAGCAGCTCTCGACTAGCGGGAGTGTTTCAGGAGACCCAGTACTTC.

The V call is TRBV29-1, the J call TRBJ2-7; tentatively, D is TRBD1 (7 bases). This CDR3 contains 13 residues. The V end lost 8 bases, the J end lost 7 bases, and 21 bases lay between the germline ends. CDR1 is SQVTM, CDR2 ANQGSEA, per germline. The CDR3: CSRAWTGGEEQYF. DNA of the CDR3: TGCAGCCGGGCCTGGACAGGCGGGGAGGAGCAGTACTTC.

The CDR3 loop is CASSLRGGGAPGELFF. DNA of the CDR3: TGTGCCAGCAGCCTTCGGGGCGGGGGGGCCCCCGGGGAGCTGTTTTTT. The genes are TRBV5-4 and TRBJ2-2; 9 bases are shared with TRBD2. In germline, CDR1 is SGHNT, CDR2 YYREEE (reference sequence). This CDR3 region has 16 residues. V gave up 4 bases and J gave up 6 bases; unmatched junction bases: 10.

This clonotype was counted ten times or more. The J gene is TRBJ2-7, the V gene TRBV29-1; either TRBD1 or TRBD2 may fit D (5 bases each). This CDR3 has 16 amino acids. V was clipped by 1 base and J by 2 bases, with 18 bases between them. Germline V gene lookup returns CDR1 SQVTM and CDR2 ANQGSEA. The CDR3, as DNA: TGCAGCGTTGAAGGGGGCTTTGGGAGACCGGCCTACGAGCAGTACTTC. This gives the protein CSVEGGFGRPAYEQYF.

This clonotype was detected many times. This chain uses TRBV7-9 with TRBJ1-2; no clear D. Germline-derived CDR1 and CDR2 are SEHNR and FQNEAQ (reference sequence). V lost 4 bases to trimming and J lost 2 bases, with 17 bases between them. The CDR3 sequence is 16 residues long. The CDR3 loop reads CASSSDLEPGNYGYTF. The CDR3 coding sequence is TGTGCCAGCAGCTCCGACCTCGAACCGGGAAACTATGGCTACACCTTC.

At least ten counts were recorded for this clonotype. The genes are TRBV12-3 or TRBV12-4 and TRBJ1-1; D is ambiguous. This CDR3 spans 12 amino acids. V lost 11 bases, J lost 0 bases, and 10 bases lay in between. CDR3 sequence reads: CALTRMNTEAFF. The CDR3 DNA reads as TGTGCCTTGACGAGAATGAACACTGAAGCTTTCTTT.

This clonotype was seen repeatedly, ten times or more. V and J are TRBV4-2 and TRBJ1-1; D is unresolved. Germline V gene sequence: CDR1 LGHNA, CDR2 YNFKEQ. Trimming removed 0 bases at V and 11 bases at J, with 10 bases between. The CDR3 totals 12 residues. CDR3 amino acids: CASSQDPRRAFF. CDR3 bases: TGTGCCAGCAGCCAAGACCCACGACGGGCTTTCTTT.

This clonotype was counted many times. The V gene is TRBV10-3, the J gene TRBJ2-6, with a tentative D call TRBD1 (5 bases). The CDR3 contains 15 residues. V gave up 10 bases and J gave up 1 base, with 14 bases separating them. CDR1 and CDR2 (germline): ENHRY, SYGVKD. In nucleotides, the CDR3 is TGTGCCAGCAGCGAGCCAGGGTCTGGGGCCAACGTCCTGACTTTC. This gives the protein CASSEPGSGANVLTF.

This clonotype showed up just a few times. A single base separates this from a much larger clone, so it may be a read error. The V gene is TRBV6-5, the J gene TRBJ1-2, with 8 bases aligning to TRBD1. Germline lookup yields CDR1 MNHEY and CDR2 SVGAGI. The CDR3 totals 13 residues. The CDR3 DNA follows: TGTGCCGGCAGTTACGGACAGGGCTATGGCTACACCTTC. Protein product: CAGSYGQGYGYTF.

The chain recombines TRBV7-3 with TRBJ2-1; possibly TRBD2 for D (7 bases). CDR1 and CDR2 from the germline V gene are SGHTA and FQGTGA. The CDR3 runs 15 residues. Trimming took 5 bases from V and 8 from J, leaving 19 bases between them. The CDR3 DNA follows: TGTGCCAGCAGCGTAGGCGGGGGAGGGGGTTATGAGCAGTTCTTC. This codes for CASSVGGGGGYEQFF.

This clonotype was seen ten or more times. The chain uses TRBV10-2 and TRBJ2-7; 8 positions match TRBD1. J was trimmed by 5 bases and V by 3 bases; bases with no gene match: 3. The CDR3 is made up of 13 amino acids. From germline, CDR1 is WSHSY and CDR2 SAAADI. CDR3 region: CASSEQGVHEQYF. The CDR3 bases are TGCGCCAGCAGTGAACAGGGGGTCCACGAGCAGTACTTC.

V usage is TRBV29-1 and J usage is TRBJ2-4; possible D gene TRBD1, 5 bases. Looked up from germline, CDR1 is SQVTM and CDR2 is ANQGSEA. The CDR3 sequence is 11 residues long. Trimming removed 6 bases from V and 6 bases from J, with 9 bases in between. This CDR3 reads CSVETVNIQYF. Written as DNA, the CDR3 is TGCAGCGTGGAGACAGTAAACATTCAGTACTTC.

There are a few counts of this clonotype. V and J are TRBV7-8 and TRBJ1-4; no clear D gene. Germline loops: CDR1 SGHVS, CDR2 FQNEAQ. V was pared by 2 bases and J by 5 bases, with 9 bases between. The length of the CDR3 is 14 residues. CDR3 loop: CASSLTTGNEKLFF. As DNA, the CDR3 is TGTGCCAGCAGCTTAACAACCGGGAATGAAAAACTGTTTTTT.

Concerning this clonotype: The junction departs from germline at one end; a sequencing error may be responsible. The chain employs TRBV10-3 and TRBJ2-6, with D unclear. The germline V gene encodes CDR1 ENHRY and CDR2 SYGVKD. There are 12 residues in the CDR3. CDR3 loop: CAISVGPNTEAF. The CDR3 region has the DNA TGTGCCATCAGTGTCGGGCCGAACACTGAAGCTTTC.

As regards this clonotype: Possible read error: a much larger clone is one base away. The chain recombines TRBV11-2 with TRBJ2-7; the D gene is possibly TRBD1 (6 bases). The CDR3 contains 14 residues. The V gene's germline CDR1 is SGHAT and CDR2 FQNNGV. Written as DNA, the CDR3 is TGTGCCAGCAGCTTAAGGGACATCACCTACGGGCAGTACTTC. This translates into CASSLRDITYGQYF.

This chain connects TRBV5-4 to TRBJ2-2, with D uncertain. The CDR3 has 13 amino acids. Germline-derived CDR1 and CDR2 are SGHNT and YYREEE (reference sequence). Trimming left V 1 base short and J 6 bases short, with 7 bases between. CDR3 DNA sequence: TGTGCCAGCAGCTTGTATTTCCCCGGGGAGCTGTTTTTT. This translates into CASSLYFPGELFF. The full variable domain, in which reference TRBV5-4 and TRBJ2-2 provide the parts outside the CDR3, is ETGVTQSPTHLIKTRGQQVTLRCSSQSGHNTVSWYQQALGQGPQFIFQYYREEENGRGNFPPRFSGLQFPNYSSELNVNALELDDSALYLCASSLYFPGELFFGEGSRLTVL.